This entry lists 30 T cell receptor beta chains sequenced from one sample in a study of blood T cell repertoires in COVID-19. The assay was immunoSEQ multiplex PCR, and TCRdb's table has in-frame clones only and misses some. Of roughly 220,000 clones listed, roughly 85% were seen once; the top ten hold around 2.2%. The sequencing sample was made of peripheral blood. The receptors derive from a man younger than 40 who had recovered from COVID-19.

This chain's CDR3 is CASSLNYGYTF. The CDR3 region has the DNA TGTGCCAGCAGCCTGAACTATGGCTACACCTTC. V and J are TRBV11-2 and TRBJ1-2; the D is unclear. The CDR3 covers 11 residues. V shed 5 bases and J shed 2 bases, with 3 bases lying between them. The germline V gene has CDR1 SGHAT and CDR2 FQNNGV. Variable domain in full (rest from reference TRBV11-2 and TRBJ1-2): EAGVAQSPRYKIIEKRQSVAFWCNPISGHATLYWYQQILGQGPKLLIQFQNNGVVDDSQLPKDRFSAERLKGVDSTLKIQPAKLEDSAVYLCASSLNYGYTFGSGTRLTVV.

The chain employs TRBV1 and TRBJ1-5. TRBV1 is a pseudogene segment. CDR3 size: 15 residues. The CDR3 loop is CTSSQARVGGQPQHF. The CDR3 DNA reads as TGCACCAGCAGCCAAGCGAGGGTGGGGGGGCAGCCCCAGCATTTT.

This chain joins TRBV7-8 and TRBJ2-1; possible D gene TRBD1, 5 bases. Germline assignment: CDR1 SGHVS and CDR2 FQNEAQ. This CDR3 spans 11 amino acids. Trimming pared 1 base from V and 14 bases from J, leaving 9 bases between. Here the CDR3 DNA reads TGTGCCAGCAGCTTAGTCGCAGGGAAGTTCTTC. Its translation: CASSLVAGKFF.

This clone was counted between two and nine times. This chain links TRBV7-7 with TRBJ2-5; D possibly corresponds to TRBD1 (6 bases). Trimming took 6 bases from V and 5 from J, leaving 19 bases between them. CDR1 and CDR2 from the germline V gene are SSHAT and FNYEAQ (reference sequence). This CDR3 contains 15 residues. The CDR3 nucleotides are TGTGCCAGCAGTTATACCAGGGGAGTAATGGAGACCCAGTACTTC. It yields the protein CASSYTRGVMETQYF.

The V gene is TRBV5-1, the J gene TRBJ2-7; possible D gene TRBD1, 6 bases. The CDR3 sequence is 15 residues long. Germline V gives CDR1 SGHRS, CDR2 YFSETQ. V was trimmed by 3 bases and J by 5 bases, leaving 18 bases between them. The CDR3 DNA sequence: TGCGCCAGCAGCTGGGGTTTGAGGGGGATCGACGAGCAGTACTTC. Residues: CASSWGLRGIDEQYF.

J is TRBJ1-2 and V is TRBV29-1; 10 nucleotides line up with TRBD1. V lost 7 bases to trimming and J lost 6 bases; unmatched junction nucleotides: 5. The CDR3 extends over 12 amino acids. In germline, CDR1 is SQVTM, CDR2 ANQGSEA. CDR3 in DNA: TGCAGCGGCGGCGGGACAGGGGATGGCTACACCTTC. Its protein is CSGGGTGDGYTF.

The CDR3 region has the DNA TGTGCCAGCAGCAAAGATCAGGTCTTGACCAACGAGCAGTTCTTC. Translating gives CASSKDQVLTNEQFF. The chain uses TRBV21-1 and TRBJ2-1; TRBD1 is the table's D call, not checked against the DNA. TRBV21-1 is flagged as a pseudogene. The CDR3 is 15 residues long.

The J gene is TRBJ2-5, the V gene TRBV29-1; D may be TRBD1 (5 bases). Germline CDR1 SQVTM, CDR2 ANQGSEA. With 7 bases removed from V and 5 bases from J, the gap between germline ends came to 17 bases. The CDR3 is 13 amino acids. The CDR3 region is CSGARVSRETQYF. As DNA, the CDR3 is TGCAGCGGAGCCAGGGTTTCCAGGGAGACCCAGTACTTC.

In its sample, this clone was seen once. The chain joins TRBV27 to TRBJ2-1; 8 bases agree with TRBD1. V lost 4 bases and J lost 7; bases outside the gene matches: 15. The length of the CDR3 is 17 residues. Germline V CDR1 and CDR2: MNHEY, SMNVEV (reference sequence). The CDR3 bases are TGTGCCAGCAGTTCGGGGACAGGCCGGACCGCGGAAAATGAGCAGTTCTTC. This encodes CASSSGTGRTAENEQFF.

This clone was detected a few times. This chain uses TRBV27 with TRBJ2-7; 11 bases are shared with TRBD1. This CDR3 has 16 residues. Germline assignment: CDR1 MNHEY and CDR2 SMNVEV (reference sequence). Trimming took 1 base from V and 4 from J; bases not matched to a gene: 6. The CDR3 protein is CASSLFPGQGVYEQYF. CDR3 in DNA: TGTGCCAGCAGTTTATTCCCGGGACAGGGGGTGTACGAGCAGTACTTC.

The V gene is TRBV5-1, the J gene TRBJ2-7, with TRBD1 as a possible D gene (5 bases). The germline gives CDR1 SGHRS, CDR2 YFSETQ. This CDR3 has 15 residues. V lost 0 bases to trimming and J lost 3 bases, with 13 bases between them. CDR3 protein: CASSLAPSQGYEQYF. CDR3 DNA sequence: TGCGCCAGCAGCTTGGCTCCGAGTCAGGGCTACGAGCAGTACTTC.

This chain uses TRBV27 with TRBJ2-7; D perhaps matches TRBD1 (5 bases). From germline, CDR1 is MNHEY and CDR2 SMNVEV (reference sequence). The CDR3 sequence is 14 residues long. Trimming pared 0 bases from V and 2 bases from J, leaving 8 bases between. The CDR3, as DNA: TGTGCCAGCAGTTTATCACAGGCTACCTACGAGCAGTACTTC. Encoded protein: CASSLSQATYEQYF.

This chain links TRBV4-1 with TRBJ1-5; no reliable D call. V lost 1 base to trimming and J lost 1 base, with 8 bases between them. Germline CDR1 and CDR2: MGHRA and YSYEKL. The CDR3 spans 15 residues. CDR3 loop: CASSQVMGSNQPQHF. DNA for the CDR3: TGCGCCAGCAGCCAAGTTATGGGCAGCAATCAGCCCCAGCATTTT.

The chain carries TRBV13 and TRBJ2-7; D possibly corresponds to TRBD2 (7 bases). CDR1 is PRHDT and CDR2 is FYEKMQ in the germline V gene (reference sequence). This CDR3 comprises 15 residues. V lost 5 bases to trimming and J lost 0 bases, with 14 bases between them. The CDR3 coding sequence is TGTGCCAGCAGCCCAGTGGGAGGGGGCTCCTACGAGCAGTACTTC. Encoded protein: CASSPVGGGSYEQYF.

The chain recombines TRBV30 with TRBJ2-3; D is possibly TRBD1 (7 bases). The V and J ends lost 4 bases and 1 base respectively, with 15 bases between them. Looked up from germline, CDR1 is GTSNPN and CDR2 is SVGIG (reference sequence). This CDR3 comprises 15 residues. CDR3 sequence: CAWTLGGGGTDTQYF. Here the CDR3 DNA reads TGTGCCTGGACTTTAGGGGGCGGGGGCACAGATACGCAGTATTTT.

The V gene is TRBV19, the J gene TRBJ1-4; D gene ambiguous. Per the germline V gene, CDR1 is LNHDA and CDR2 is SQIVND (reference sequence). This CDR3 region has 16 residues. Trimming took off 5 bases at V and 4 bases at J, with 17 bases between the two ends. The DNA of the CDR3 is TGTGCCAGTAGTCTTGATGGGCCGATTTATAATGAAAAACTGTTTTTT. The encoded protein is CASSLDGPIYNEKLFF.

The chain recombines TRBV6-1 with TRBJ2-5; no clear D gene. This CDR3 comprises 15 residues. V lost 3 bases and J lost 1, with 12 bases in between. In germline, CDR1 is MNHNS, CDR2 SASEGT. The CDR3 sequence is CASSESIGSQETQYF. The DNA of the CDR3 is TGTGCCAGCAGTGAGAGTATCGGGTCCCAAGAGACCCAGTACTTC.

This sequence joins TRBV19 and TRBJ1-1; possible D gene TRBD1, 5 bases. The CDR3 spans 17 residues. V lost 7 bases and J lost 4, with 25 bases in between. The V gene's germline CDR1 is LNHDA and CDR2 SQIVND (reference sequence). The CDR3 spells CASTLKGTPVGGTEAFF. Here the CDR3 DNA reads TGTGCCAGTACCTTAAAGGGGACTCCGGTTGGAGGCACTGAAGCTTTCTTT.

The chain links TRBV27 to TRBJ2-7; 10 bases line up with TRBD1. V gave up 0 bases and J gave up 5 bases; unmatched junction bases: 4. The CDR3 has 15 residues. In germline, CDR1 is MNHEY, CDR2 SMNVEV (reference sequence). The CDR3 DNA sequence: TGTGCCAGCAGTTTATCGGGACAGGGGACGGACGAGCAGTACTTC. This encodes CASSLSGQGTDEQYF.

The chain has TRBV30 and TRBJ2-3; TRBD2 aligns across 8 bases. Germline V lookup: CDR1 GTSNPN, CDR2 SVGIG (reference sequence). V lost 1 base, J lost 2 bases, and 5 bases stayed unmatched. This CDR3 region has 15 residues. CDR3 region: CAWSASGRLTDTQYF. The CDR3 region has the DNA TGTGCCTGGAGTGCTAGCGGGCGGCTCACAGATACGCAGTATTTT. The full variable domain, its missing parts supplied by reference TRBV30 and TRBJ2-3, is SQTIHQWPATLVQPVGSPLSLECTVEGTSNPNLYWYRQAAGRGLQLLFYSVGIGQISSEVPQNLSASRPQDRQFILSSKKLLLSDSGFYLCAWSASGRLTDTQYFGPGTRLTVL.

The rearrangement uses TRBV19 and TRBJ1-6; D call uncertain. V lost 2 bases, J lost 10 bases, and 15 bases lay in between. The CDR3 is made up of 15 amino acids. The germline V gene encodes CDR1 LNHDA and CDR2 SQIVND (reference sequence). The CDR3 is CASSIRRQAGSPLHF. CDR3 bases: TGTGCCAGTAGTATACGAAGGCAGGCGGGGTCACCCCTCCACTTT.

The chain links TRBV7-2 to TRBJ1-2; 7 nucleotides match TRBD1. This CDR3 is built from 19 residues. Germline V gene data show CDR1 as SGHTA and CDR2 as FQGNSA. Trimming removed 3 bases from V and 4 bases from J; junction bases left unmatched: 20. The CDR3 region has the DNA TGTGCCAGCAGCTTCCCCCTTCAAACCGACAGGGCCCCTAGCTATGGCTACACCTTC. Its translation is CASSFPLQTDRAPSYGYTF.

The chain links TRBV18 to TRBJ1-1; a possible D gene is TRBD1 (5 bases). CDR1 and CDR2 from the germline V gene are KGHSH and LQKENI. CDR3 length: 14 amino acids. Trimming removed 0 bases at V and 1 base at J, with 6 bases between. CDR3 bases: TGTGCCAGCTCACCACCTCAGGGGAACACTGAAGCTTTCTTT. This codes for CASSPPQGNTEAFF.

V is TRBV6-5 and J is TRBJ1-1; D unclear. Trimming took off 5 bases at V and 3 bases at J, with 13 bases between the two ends. Looked up from germline, CDR1 is MNHEY and CDR2 is SVGAGI. The CDR3 is 14 residues long. The CDR3 DNA follows: TGTGCCAGCAGTCCCCGGACGGGGTACACTGAAGCTTTCTTT. It specifies CASSPRTGYTEAFF.

This clone was observed a few times. This rearrangement joins TRBV4-2 to TRBJ1-4; D gene unclear. Germline lookup yields CDR1 LGHNA and CDR2 YNFKEQ. CDR3 size: 17 residues. Trimming took 3 bases from V and 3 from J, leaving 17 bases between them. CDR3 protein: CASSHGRSEAANEKLFF. CDR3 sequence (DNA): TGTGCCAGCAGCCATGGAAGGTCGGAGGCAGCTAATGAAAAACTGTTTTTT.

In its sample, this clone was seen once. The rearrangement links TRBV6-5 to TRBJ2-1, with TRBD2 matching over 8 bases. CDR1 and CDR2 from the germline V gene are MNHEY and SVGAGI. The CDR3 spans 16 residues. V gave up 0 bases and J gave up 7 bases; unmatched junction bases: 8. CDR3 sequence reads: CASSYSTAGGSNEQFF. The DNA of the CDR3 is TGTGCCAGCAGTTACTCGACGGCGGGGGGTTCGAATGAGCAGTTCTTC.

This clone was counted a single time. The chain couples TRBV6-2 or TRBV6-3 to TRBJ1-2; 9 nucleotides match TRBD1. Germline CDR1 and CDR2: MNHEY and SVGEGT. V lost 5 bases and J lost 7; bases outside the gene matches: 11. CDR3 length: 15 amino acids. Here the CDR3 reads CASSQPGQGFFGYTF. The CDR3 DNA reads as TGTGCCAGCAGTCAGCCGGGACAGGGATTTTTTGGCTACACCTTC.

This chain connects TRBV12-3 or TRBV12-4 to TRBJ1-2; no reliable D call. V shed 4 bases and J shed 7 bases, with 7 bases lying between them. CDR3 length equals 11 residues. The CDR3 sequence is CASSSYGGYTF. CDR3 in DNA: TGTGCCAGCAGTTCCTACGGTGGCTACACCTTC.

The chain combines TRBV3-1 (or the pseudogene TRBV3-2) with TRBJ2-7; 13 bases map to TRBD2. CDR3 size: 15 residues. Germline V gives CDR1 LGHDT, CDR2 YNNKEL (reference sequence). The V segment lost 3 bases and the J segment 5 bases; nucleotides outside the gene matches: 4. This CDR3 reads CASSHTSGGAHEQYF. The CDR3 DNA reads as TGTGCCAGCAGCCATACTAGCGGGGGGGCCCACGAGCAGTACTTC.

This clone was recorded only once. The V call is TRBV19, the J call TRBJ1-2; TRBD1 aligns across 7 bases. This CDR3 region has 13 residues. After removal of 3 bases from V and 7 bases from J, the junction contained 5 bases not matched to a gene. From germline, CDR1 is LNHDA and CDR2 SQIVND (reference sequence). The CDR3 sequence is CASSMTRGIGYTF. CDR3 in DNA: TGTGCCAGTAGTATGACCAGGGGGATTGGCTACACCTTC.